The rows below give T cell receptor beta chains drawn from one sample of a study of blood T cell repertoires in COVID-19. Measured with immunoSEQ multiplex PCR; TCRdb has only the in-frame clones, and not every one. The sample records a few hundred thousand clones, 85% to 90% being singletons. Sample: peripheral blood. Receptor source: a woman aged 45-65 years with COVID-19, enrolled during active disease. Both conserved end residues are part of each CDR3. The D gene is left open where the match is weak. Clone size is not always given. Where it is, it says once, few, many or a class for expanded clones.

J gene: TRBJ2-2; V gene: TRBV6-5; clone size: -; D gene: -; CDR3 length: 11; CDR3 protein: CATRSTGELFF; CDR3 DNA: TGTGCCACGAGGTCCACCGGGGAGCTGTTTTTT
J gene: TRBJ2-1; V gene: TRBV25-1; clone size: -; D gene: -; CDR3 length: 13; CDR3 protein: CASSEPNAGEQFF; CDR3 DNA: TGTGCCAGCAGTGAACCCAACGCAGGGGAGCAGTTCTTC
J gene: TRBJ2-3; V gene: TRBV19; clone size: -; D gene: -; CDR3 length: 17; CDR3 protein: CASSISGGGSTADTQYF; CDR3 DNA: TGTGCCAGTAGTATCTCTGGGGGCGGGAGCACGGCAGATACGCAGTATTTT
J gene: TRBJ2-7; V gene: TRBV30; clone size: -; D gene: TRBD1; CDR3 length: 15; CDR3 protein: CAWRAGGQGPYEQYF; CDR3 DNA: TGTGCCTGGAGGGCCGGGGGACAGGGCCCCTACGAGCAGTACTTC
J gene: TRBJ2-1; V gene: TRBV10-1; clone size: -; D gene: -; CDR3 length: 16; CDR3 protein: CASSDLAPSSYNEQFF; CDR3 DNA: TGCGCCAGCAGCGATCTTGCACCGAGCTCCTACAATGAGCAGTTCTTC
J gene: TRBJ1-4; V gene: TRBV5-1; clone size: -; D gene: -; CDR3 length: 14; CDR3 protein: CASSSGGRDEKLFF; CDR3 DNA: TGCGCCAGCAGCTCGGGAGGGCGGGATGAAAAACTGTTTTTT
J gene: TRBJ2-2; V gene: TRBV11-3; clone size: -; D gene: TRBD2; CDR3 length: 16; CDR3 protein: CASSLTSGSSGGELFF; CDR3 DNA: TGTGCCAGCAGCTTAACTAGCGGGAGCTCGGGCGGGGAGCTGTTTTTT
J gene: TRBJ2-5; V gene: TRBV4-1; clone size: -; D gene: -; CDR3 length: 16; CDR3 protein: CASSLVWDSHQETQYF; CDR3 DNA: TGCGCCAGCAGCCTTGTGTGGGACTCACACCAAGAGACCCAGTACTTC
J gene: TRBJ2-3; V gene: TRBV7-2; clone size: -; D gene: -; CDR3 length: 17; CDR3 protein: CASSLGGNRVRTDTQYF; CDR3 DNA: TGTGCCAGCAGCTTGGGGGGGAACAGGGTCCGCACAGATACGCAGTATTTT
J gene: TRBJ1-1; V gene: TRBV3-1/TRBV3-2; clone size: -; D gene: -; CDR3 length: 12; CDR3 protein: CAAGDMNTEAFF; CDR3 DNA: TGTGCCGCGGGGGACATGAACACTGAAGCTTTCTTT
J gene: TRBJ2-2; V gene: TRBV27; clone size: -; D gene: -; CDR3 length: 12; CDR3 protein: CASSLVLGELFF; CDR3 DNA: TGTGCCAGCAGTTTAGTTCTCGGGGAGCTGTTTTTT
J gene: TRBJ1-1; V gene: TRBV11-2; clone size: -; D gene: -; CDR3 length: 12; CDR3 protein: CASSLGLTEAFF; CDR3 DNA: TGTGCCAGCAGCTTAGGGCTCACTGAAGCTTTCTTT
J gene: TRBJ2-1; V gene: TRBV3-1/TRBV3-2; clone size: few; D gene: -; CDR3 length: 13; CDR3 protein: CASSQGDYRDPFF; CDR3 DNA: TGTGCCAGCAGCCAAGGCGACTACCGCGACCCGTTCTTC
J gene: TRBJ1-5; V gene: TRBV19; clone size: -; D gene: TRBD1; CDR3 length: 13; CDR3 protein: CASYDRDGQPQHF; CDR3 DNA: TGTGCCTCATACGACAGGGATGGTCAGCCCCAGCATTTT
J gene: TRBJ1-6; V gene: TRBV5-1; clone size: -; D gene: -; CDR3 length: 15; CDR3 protein: CASSLGAGYNSPLHF; CDR3 DNA: TGCGCCAGCAGCTTGGGGGCGGGCTACAATTCACCCCTCCACTTT
J gene: TRBJ1-1; V gene: TRBV6-1; clone size: -; D gene: -; CDR3 length: 13; CDR3 protein: CASSEFRTTEAFF; CDR3 DNA: TGTGCCAGCAGTGAATTCAGGACAACTGAAGCTTTCTTT
J gene: TRBJ2-1; V gene: TRBV21-1; clone size: -; D gene: -; CDR3 length: 16; CDR3 protein: CASSKERGFWNNEQFF; CDR3 DNA: TGTGCCAGCAGCAAAGAGCGCGGGTTCTGGAACAATGAGCAGTTCTTC
J gene: TRBJ2-7; V gene: TRBV11-3; clone size: few; D gene: -; CDR3 length: 15; CDR3 protein: CASSLYYGGTYEQYF; CDR3 DNA: TGTGCCAGCAGCTTGTATTATGGAGGGACCTACGAGCAGTACTTC
J gene: TRBJ2-1; V gene: TRBV29-1; clone size: few; D gene: -; CDR3 length: 15; CDR3 protein: CSVEAGAYSYNEQFF; CDR3 DNA: TGCAGCGTTGAAGCAGGCGCCTATTCCTACAATGAGCAGTTCTTC
J gene: TRBJ2-1; V gene: TRBV24-1; clone size: -; D gene: TRBD2; CDR3 length: 19; CDR3 protein: CATEGPPGRAYSSYNEQFF; CDR3 DNA: TGTGCCACCGAAGGACCTCCCGGGAGGGCCTATTCATCCTACAATGAGCAGTTCTTC
J gene: TRBJ1-2; V gene: TRBV27; clone size: -; D gene: -; CDR3 length: 14; CDR3 protein: CASRGAQASYGYTF; CDR3 DNA: TGTGCCAGCCGGGGGGCGCAGGCCTCGTATGGCTACACCTTC
J gene: TRBJ2-7; V gene: TRBV7-9; clone size: -; D gene: -; CDR3 length: 13; CDR3 protein: CASSRRDLYEQYF; CDR3 DNA: TGTGCCAGCAGCCGCCGGGACTTATACGAGCAGTACTTC
J gene: TRBJ1-1; V gene: TRBV19; clone size: -; D gene: -; CDR3 length: 13; CDR3 protein: CASSIFPPREAFF; CDR3 DNA: TGTGCCAGTAGTATTTTCCCCCCTAGGGAAGCTTTCTTT